Listed below are T cell receptor beta chains from one sample, sequenced in a study of blood T cell repertoires in COVID-19. Some clones are missing from TCRdb's copy, which holds only in-frame ones; the method was immunoSEQ multiplex PCR. Of about 74,000 clones in the sample, about 88% were seen once. The sample was peripheral blood. These receptors were obtained from a human donor in a cohort sampled during active COVID-19. The CDR3 runs from the conserved cysteine through the conserved F or W. The D gene is left open where the match is weak. Clone size appears in some rows only: once, few, many, or a class for an expanded clone.

CDR3nt | CDR3aa | v_gene | abundance | d_gene | j_gene
TGTGCCAGCAGCTTGCCGACAGGGGGCACCGGGGAGCTGTTTTTT | CASSLPTGGTGELFF | TRBV5-4 | NA | TRBD1 | TRBJ2-2
TGTGCCTGGAGTGTCACCTACAATGAGCAGTTCTTC | CAWSVTYNEQFF | TRBV30 | NA | NA | TRBJ2-1
TGTGCCAGCAGTTTATACCTCAAGGTCAGGCGGATCGGGGGACTGTTTTTT | CASSLYLKVRRIGGLFF | TRBV28 | NA | NA | TRBJ1-4
TGTGCCAGCTCACCCCTAGGGGAAAATGAGCAGTTCTTC | CASSPLGENEQFF | TRBV18 | NA | NA | TRBJ2-1
TGTGCCAGCAGCATCAGACAGGGGACAGATACGCAGTATTTT | CASSIRQGTDTQYF | TRBV7-9 | NA | TRBD1 | TRBJ2-3
TGTGCCAGCAGCCGAGGGTTCCGAGAGCAGTACTTC | CASSRGFREQYF | TRBV14 | NA | NA | TRBJ2-7
TGCGCCAGCAGGGGACAGGGGGAGTACTCCTACGAGCAGTACTTC | CASRGQGEYSYEQYF | TRBV5-1 | once | TRBD1 | TRBJ2-7
TGTGCCAGCAGCGAAGTCGGGACAGGGCGAGGCTACACCTTC | CASSEVGTGRGYTF | TRBV9 | NA | TRBD1 | TRBJ1-2
TGTGCCAGCAGAAATACACAAAAAACGGGACTAAGAAAGTATGAGCAGTACTTC | CASRNTQKTGLRKYEQYF | TRBV28 | NA | TRBD2 | TRBJ2-7
TGTGCCAGCAGCCTTCCAACAGGGGGGCCAGAGACCCAGTACTTC | CASSLPTGGPETQYF | TRBV7-9 | NA | TRBD1 | TRBJ2-5
TGTGCCAGCAGGCGGACAGGGGCAGGGGAGCAGTTCTTC | CASRRTGAGEQFF | TRBV27 | NA | TRBD1 | TRBJ2-1
TGTGCCAGCACCGAGGGGCTAGCGGCCAAGGGATTGTACAATGAGCAGTTCTTC | CASTEGLAAKGLYNEQFF | TRBV28 | NA | TRBD2 | TRBJ2-1
TGTGCCAGCACCACCTGGGCAGGGGAGAGGGACATTCAGTACTTC | CASTTWAGERDIQYF | TRBV28 | NA | NA | TRBJ2-4
TGTGCCACGGAGGACGCTCCCTACGAGCAGTACTTC | CATEDAPYEQYF | TRBV10-3 | NA | NA | TRBJ2-7
TGTGCCAGCAGCGTATCCGCGACAGGGGAAACCGGGGAGCTGTTTTTT | CASSVSATGETGELFF | TRBV9 | NA | TRBD1 | TRBJ2-2
TGCGCCAGCAGCCAGGGACAGGGCTACAATGAGCAGTTCTTC | CASSQGQGYNEQFF | TRBV4-3 | once | TRBD1 | TRBJ2-1
TGTGCCAGCAGCAAAGAGGCGAGACAGGGGTTTTGGTACACCGGGGAGCTGTTTTTT | CASSKEARQGFWYTGELFF | TRBV21-1 | NA | NA | TRBJ2-2
TGTGCCAGCAGCTTAGCGCCTCCGGGATCCGCCTGGGAGCAGTACTTC | CASSLAPPGSAWEQYF | TRBV7-6 | NA | NA | TRBJ2-7
TGTGCCAGCAGTGCCGCTAGCAGTCAAGAGACCCAGTACTTC | CASSAASSQETQYF | TRBV2 | NA | NA | TRBJ2-5
TGTGCCAGTAGTTTCATGCGGACTAGCGGGAGGACCGCGTGGGGAGGGGAGCAGTACTTC | CASSFMRTSGRTAWGGEQYF | TRBV19 | NA | TRBD2 | TRBJ2-7
TGTGCCAGCAGCTCCTGGGGTAGCGGGAGAAAATCAGGGGCCAACGTCCTGACTTTC | CASSSWGSGRKSGANVLTF | TRBV7-8 | NA | TRBD2 | TRBJ2-6
TGTGCCAGCAGCCAAGCTCGGACAGGCTCCTACGAGCAGTACTTC | CASSQARTGSYEQYF | TRBV3-1/TRBV3-2 | NA | TRBD1 | TRBJ2-7
TGTGCTAGCAGCCCAGGACTAGCGGGATTCGATGAGCAGTTCTTC | CASSPGLAGFDEQFF | TRBV7-7 | medium-sized | TRBD2 | TRBJ2-1
TGTGCCAGCAGCTCTGGGACATTTGACTATGGCTACACCTTC | CASSSGTFDYGYTF | TRBV7-9 | few | NA | TRBJ1-2
TGCGCCAGCAGCTTACTAGCGGGAGTAGGGAATGAGCAGTTCTTC | CASSLLAGVGNEQFF | TRBV5-1 | NA | TRBD2 | TRBJ2-1
TGTGCCAGCAGTTTATCTGGCGGGAGGAGGGGCACAGATACGCAGTATTTT | CASSLSGGRRGTDTQYF | TRBV27 | NA | TRBD2 | TRBJ2-3
TGTGCTAGCAGCTTTGGGGGCGCAGGAGAGACCCAGTACTTC | CASSFGGAGETQYF | TRBV7-7 | NA | NA | TRBJ2-5
TGTGCCAGCAGCCAAGGGCTGACAGGGATACCCCAGTACTTC | CASSQGLTGIPQYF | TRBV3-1/TRBV3-2 | NA | TRBD1 | TRBJ2-5
TGCGCCAGCAGCTTGTCCTCAGGGGTGGACGAGCAGTACTTC | CASSLSSGVDEQYF | TRBV5-1 | NA | NA | TRBJ2-7
TGTGCCAGTAGTATGACAGGGGCCGAGCAGTACTTC | CASSMTGAEQYF | TRBV19 | NA | TRBD1 | TRBJ2-7
TGTGCCAGCAGCTTGCGGGACAGGGATGACATTCAGTACTTC | CASSLRDRDDIQYF | TRBV7-8 | NA | TRBD1 | TRBJ2-4
TGTGCCAGCAGCTTAGCACAGGGTTTGGCAGATACGCAGTATTTT | CASSLAQGLADTQYF | TRBV7-2 | NA | NA | TRBJ2-3
TGCAGCGTTGAGTCTAGCGGGAGAGCTCCCGAGACCCAGTACTTC | CSVESSGRAPETQYF | TRBV29-1 | NA | TRBD2 | TRBJ2-5
TGTGCCAGCAGCTTAGCTAGCGGGAGCCAAAATGAGCAGTTCTTC | CASSLASGSQNEQFF | TRBV7-3 | few | TRBD2 | TRBJ2-1
TGTGCCACCAGGGGACAGGGTGGGAACAACTATGGCTACACCTTC | CATRGQGGNNYGYTF | TRBV15 | NA | TRBD1 | TRBJ1-2
TGTGCCAGCAGCCAAGTTGGGGGGATAGTGCGGAACAATGAGCAGTTCTTC | CASSQVGGIVRNNEQFF | TRBV3-1/TRBV3-2 | NA | NA | TRBJ2-1
TGTGCCAGCAGCCGCGGGACTAGCGGGAGTGGGACCGGGGAGCTGTTTTTT | CASSRGTSGSGTGELFF | TRBV7-3 | NA | TRBD2 | TRBJ2-2
TGTGCCAGCAGCGTCGGGACAGGTGGTACTGAAGCTTTCTTT | CASSVGTGGTEAFF | TRBV9 | NA | TRBD1 | TRBJ1-1
TGTGCCAGTAATACCGTCGGACTAGCGGGAGGATCCTACAATGAGCAGTTCTTC | CASNTVGLAGGSYNEQFF | TRBV19 | NA | TRBD2 | TRBJ2-1
TGTGCCAGCAGTCGGATGGACTTAGCCTACGAGCAGTACTTC | CASSRMDLAYEQYF | TRBV13 | NA | NA | TRBJ2-7
TGCAGCGTTGCGGCAGGGGGAGGTGGAAACACCATATATTTT | CSVAAGGGGNTIYF | TRBV29-1 | NA | TRBD1 | TRBJ1-3
TGTGCCAGTAGTATAGCCCGGTGGGAGTTCTCCTACAATGAGCAGTTCTTC | CASSIARWEFSYNEQFF | TRBV19 | NA | NA | TRBJ2-1
TGTGCCAGCAGTTTAAGCGGGAGGACCTACGAGCAGTACTTC | CASSLSGRTYEQYF | TRBV28 | once | TRBD2 | TRBJ2-7
TGTGCCAGCAGCTTAAGGCGGGAAGGGTACGAGCAGTACTTC | CASSLRREGYEQYF | TRBV7-2 | NA | NA | TRBJ2-7
TGTGCCAGCAGCCAACGACAGACCCCCCTCCGCACAGATACGCAGTATTTT | CASSQRQTPLRTDTQYF | TRBV14 | NA | NA | TRBJ2-3
TGTGCCAGCAGTTTCCTAAAAACTAGCGGGAGGGCCTACGAGCAGTACTTC | CASSFLKTSGRAYEQYF | TRBV28 | NA | TRBD2 | TRBJ2-7
TGTGCCAGCAGCTTGGTCCTCAGCACAGATACGCAGTATTTT | CASSLVLSTDTQYF | TRBV5-6 | once | NA | TRBJ2-3
TGTGCCAGTAGTACTGGGCTTCGGGAAAAACTGTTTTTT | CASSTGLREKLFF | TRBV19 | NA | NA | TRBJ1-4
TGTGCCAGCAGCTCGGGACAGTCGGGTTCACCCCTCCACTTT | CASSSGQSGSPLHF | TRBV5-6 | few | TRBD1 | TRBJ1-6
TGTGCCAGCAGCCCCCGGCTAGCGACATCCTACAATGAGCAGTTCTTC | CASSPRLATSYNEQFF | TRBV9 | NA | NA | TRBJ2-1
TGCGCCAGCAGCTTACCGGGGGGCACAGATACGCAGTATTTT | CASSLPGGTDTQYF | TRBV5-1 | NA | NA | TRBJ2-3